This is a list of T cell receptor beta chains from one sample in a study of shared clonotypes between healthy human individuals. Sequencing was performed with immunoSEQ multiplex PCR; in TCRdb, only in-frame clones are kept and a portion is missing. The sample holds approximately 500,000 clones; over 75% are singletons and the top ten take approximately 12%. Material: PBMCs. These TCRs come from a middle-aged woman in good health. Some clones in this sample may be carry-over from other donors' samples. The CDR3 runs from the conserved cysteine through the conserved F or W. The D gene is left open where the match is weak. Expanded clones get a size class; other rows say once, few or many, or leave the size out.

v_gene: TRBV6-6
abundance: few
j_gene: TRBJ1-4
len: 16
d_gene: -
CDR3aa: CASEDGGRGTNEKLFF
CDR3nt: TGTGCCAGCGAAGACGGGGGGCGTGGGACTAATGAAAAACTGTTTTTT

v_gene: TRBV30
abundance: -
j_gene: TRBJ1-1
len: 15
d_gene: TRBD1
CDR3aa: CAGPLNRGQSTEAFF
CDR3nt: TGTGCCGGGCCTCTAAATAGGGGGCAATCAACTGAAGCTTTCTTT

v_gene: TRBV18
abundance: -
j_gene: TRBJ2-7
len: 15
d_gene: TRBD2
CDR3aa: CASSPLAGNSYEQYF
CDR3nt: TGTGCCAGCTCACCACTAGCGGGTAACTCCTACGAGCAGTACTTC

v_gene: TRBV6-5
abundance: -
j_gene: TRBJ2-2
len: 15
d_gene: -
CDR3aa: CASSYSMSWGGELFF
CDR3nt: TGTGCCAGCAGTTACTCGATGTCTTGGGGCGGGGAGCTGTTTTTT

v_gene: TRBV4-2
abundance: -
j_gene: TRBJ2-3
len: 15
d_gene: -
CDR3aa: CASSQEQGETDTQYF
CDR3nt: TGTGCCAGCAGCCAAGAACAGGGTGAGACAGATACGCAGTATTTT

v_gene: TRBV20-1
abundance: -
j_gene: TRBJ2-2
len: 11
d_gene: -
CDR3aa: CSARENGELFF
CDR3nt: TGCAGTGCTAGAGAGAACGGGGAGCTGTTTTTT

v_gene: TRBV18
abundance: few
j_gene: TRBJ1-2
len: 16
d_gene: -
CDR3aa: CASSLTSGTDLGGYTF
CDR3nt: TGTGCCAGCTCATTGACTTCCGGGACGGACTTGGGAGGCTACACCTTC

v_gene: TRBV21-1
abundance: -
j_gene: TRBJ1-5
len: 13
d_gene: -
CDR3aa: CARAGGINQPQHF
CDR3nt: TGTGCCAGGGCTGGGGGGATCAATCAGCCCCAGCATTTT

v_gene: TRBV15
abundance: -
j_gene: TRBJ2-7
len: 17
d_gene: -
CDR3aa: CATVMGIHGLLNYEQYF
CDR3nt: TGTGCCACCGTAATGGGCATCCATGGACTACTAAACTACGAGCAGTACTTC

v_gene: TRBV9
abundance: -
j_gene: TRBJ2-7
len: 13
d_gene: -
CDR3aa: CASSIRDAYEQYF
CDR3nt: TGTGCCAGCAGCATTAGGGACGCCTACGAGCAGTACTTC

v_gene: TRBV19
abundance: -
j_gene: TRBJ2-5
len: 13
d_gene: -
CDR3aa: CASSILLEETQYF
CDR3nt: TGTGCCAGTAGTATTCTCCTGGAAGAGACCCAGTACTTC

v_gene: TRBV4-3
abundance: -
j_gene: TRBJ1-1
len: 17
d_gene: TRBD1
CDR3aa: CASSQDTRSTGKTEAFF
CDR3nt: TGCGCCAGCAGCCAAGATACGCGCTCGACAGGGAAGACTGAAGCTTTCTTT

v_gene: TRBV29-1
abundance: -
j_gene: TRBJ1-1
len: 12
d_gene: TRBD1
CDR3aa: CSAQGGAAEAFF
CDR3nt: TGCAGCGCCCAAGGGGGCGCCGCTGAAGCTTTCTTT

v_gene: TRBV6-6
abundance: -
j_gene: TRBJ2-3
len: 13
d_gene: -
CDR3aa: CATKGGEADTQYF
CDR3nt: TGTGCCACAAAAGGGGGTGAGGCAGATACGCAGTATTTT

v_gene: TRBV19
abundance: -
j_gene: TRBJ2-2
len: 14
d_gene: TRBD2
CDR3aa: CASSRGDNTGELFF
CDR3nt: TGTGCCAGTAGTCGGGGGGATAACACCGGGGAGCTGTTTTTT

v_gene: TRBV19
abundance: -
j_gene: TRBJ1-5
len: 15
d_gene: TRBD1
CDR3aa: CASSPGTAYNQPQHF
CDR3nt: TGTGCCAGCTCACCGGGGACAGCCTACAATCAGCCCCAGCATTTT

v_gene: TRBV5-1
abundance: -
j_gene: TRBJ2-1
len: 15
d_gene: TRBD2
CDR3aa: CASSLGLAGGNEQFF
CDR3nt: TGCGCCAGCAGCTTGGGACTAGCGGGAGGGAATGAGCAGTTCTTC

v_gene: TRBV28
abundance: -
j_gene: TRBJ2-5
len: 13
d_gene: TRBD2
CDR3aa: CATLGLDQETQYF
CDR3nt: TGTGCCACCCTGGGACTAGACCAAGAGACCCAGTACTTC

v_gene: TRBV5-1
abundance: -
j_gene: TRBJ2-1
len: 17
d_gene: TRBD2
CDR3aa: CASSLANHLAGVNEQFF
CDR3nt: TGCGCCAGCAGCTTGGCCAATCACCTAGCGGGGGTAAATGAGCAGTTCTTC

v_gene: TRBV19
abundance: many
j_gene: TRBJ2-3
len: 14
d_gene: -
CDR3aa: CASSIGADTDTQYF
CDR3nt: TGTGCCAGTAGTATCGGGGCAGACACAGATACGCAGTATTTT

v_gene: TRBV10-3
abundance: -
j_gene: TRBJ2-1
len: 15
d_gene: -
CDR3aa: CAISEGGTFYNEQFF
CDR3nt: TGTGCCATCAGTGAGGGGGGGACTTTTTACAATGAGCAGTTCTTC

v_gene: TRBV4-3
abundance: -
j_gene: TRBJ2-5
len: 14
d_gene: TRBD1
CDR3aa: CASSEGAARETQYF
CDR3nt: TGCGCCAGCAGCGAGGGGGCCGCGCGAGAGACCCAGTACTTC

v_gene: TRBV2
abundance: -
j_gene: TRBJ2-2
len: 17
d_gene: TRBD2
CDR3aa: CASSRRTSGSLAGELFF
CDR3nt: TGTGCCAGCAGCCGTAGGACTAGCGGGAGTCTGGCCGGGGAGCTGTTTTTT

v_gene: TRBV7-9
abundance: -
j_gene: TRBJ2-7
len: 16
d_gene: TRBD2
CDR3aa: CASSSGTSGIGYEQYF
CDR3nt: TGTGCCAGCAGCTCCGGGACTAGCGGGATTGGGTACGAGCAGTACTTC

v_gene: TRBV27
abundance: few
j_gene: TRBJ2-7
len: 14
d_gene: -
CDR3aa: CASSFKREVNEQYF
CDR3nt: TGTGCCAGCAGTTTTAAGCGCGAGGTGAACGAGCAGTACTTC

v_gene: TRBV9
abundance: many
j_gene: TRBJ2-1
len: 15
d_gene: TRBD1
CDR3aa: CASSVGQGYSGEQFF
CDR3nt: TGTGCCAGCAGCGTGGGACAGGGGTATAGTGGTGAGCAGTTCTTC

v_gene: TRBV15
abundance: -
j_gene: TRBJ2-7
len: 16
d_gene: -
CDR3aa: CATSRAGGSLSYEQYF
CDR3nt: TGTGCCACCAGCAGGGCCGGGGGTAGCCTCTCCTACGAGCAGTACTTC

v_gene: TRBV6-1
abundance: -
j_gene: TRBJ2-2
len: 14
d_gene: -
CDR3aa: CASSWEPAFGELFF
CDR3nt: TGTGCCAGCAGCTGGGAACCCGCCTTCGGGGAGCTGTTTTTT

v_gene: TRBV10-3
abundance: -
j_gene: TRBJ2-1
len: 13
d_gene: -
CDR3aa: CAIRGSRFNEQFF
CDR3nt: TGTGCCATCAGAGGGTCTAGATTTAATGAGCAGTTCTTC

v_gene: TRBV5-1
abundance: -
j_gene: TRBJ1-1
len: 13
d_gene: -
CDR3aa: CASSLAPATEAFF
CDR3nt: TGCGCCAGCAGCTTGGCCCCCGCCACTGAAGCTTTCTTT

v_gene: TRBV7-2
abundance: once
j_gene: TRBJ2-3
len: 13
d_gene: -
CDR3aa: CASSFQVQDTQYF
CDR3nt: TGTGCCAGCAGCTTCCAGGTTCAAGATACGCAGTATTTT

v_gene: TRBV12-5
abundance: -
j_gene: TRBJ2-5
len: 16
d_gene: -
CDR3aa: CASGLVLPGVQETQYF
CDR3nt: TGTGCTAGTGGTTTGGTACTCCCGGGAGTCCAAGAGACCCAGTACTTC

v_gene: TRBV4-1
abundance: -
j_gene: TRBJ2-1
len: 20
d_gene: TRBD2
CDR3aa: CASSQPTGLAGEGSYNEQFF
CDR3nt: TGCGCCAGCAGCCAACCCACGGGACTAGCGGGAGAGGGCTCCTACAATGAGCAGTTCTTC

v_gene: TRBV5-6
abundance: -
j_gene: TRBJ2-3
len: 11
d_gene: -
CDR3aa: CASSSLGAQYF
CDR3nt: TGTGCCAGCAGCTCACTAGGTGCGCAGTATTTT

v_gene: TRBV29-1
abundance: few
j_gene: TRBJ2-7
len: 12
d_gene: TRBD1
CDR3aa: CSAWDSLYEQYF
CDR3nt: TGCAGCGCGTGGGACAGCCTCTACGAGCAGTACTTC

v_gene: TRBV30
abundance: -
j_gene: TRBJ2-3
len: 13
d_gene: TRBD2
CDR3aa: CAWGRGGGDTQYF
CDR3nt: TGTGCCTGGGGGAGGGGAGGTGGAGATACGCAGTATTTT